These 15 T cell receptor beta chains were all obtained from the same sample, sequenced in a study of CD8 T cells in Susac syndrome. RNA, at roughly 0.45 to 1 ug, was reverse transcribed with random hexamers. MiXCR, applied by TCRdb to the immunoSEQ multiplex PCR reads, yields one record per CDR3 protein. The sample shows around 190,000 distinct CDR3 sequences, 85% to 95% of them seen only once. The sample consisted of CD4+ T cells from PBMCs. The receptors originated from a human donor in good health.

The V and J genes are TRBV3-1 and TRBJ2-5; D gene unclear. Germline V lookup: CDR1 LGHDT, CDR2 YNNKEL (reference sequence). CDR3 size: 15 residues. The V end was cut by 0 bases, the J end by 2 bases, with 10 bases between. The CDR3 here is CASSQDTWGQETQYF. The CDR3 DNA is TGTGCCAGCAGCCAAGATACATGGGGTCAAGAGACCCAGTACTTC.

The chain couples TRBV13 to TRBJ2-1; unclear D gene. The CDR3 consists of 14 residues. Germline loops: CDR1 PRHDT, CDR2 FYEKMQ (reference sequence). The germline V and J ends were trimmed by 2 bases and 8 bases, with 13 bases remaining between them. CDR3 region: CASSLKLFPHEQFF. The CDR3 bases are TGTGCCAGCAGCTTAAAGCTCTTCCCCCATGAGCAGTTCTTC.

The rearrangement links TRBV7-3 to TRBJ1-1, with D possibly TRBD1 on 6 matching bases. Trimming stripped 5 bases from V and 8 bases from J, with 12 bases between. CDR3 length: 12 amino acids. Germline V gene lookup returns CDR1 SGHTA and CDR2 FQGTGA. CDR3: CASSPGTLEAFF. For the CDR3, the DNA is TGTGCCAGCAGCCCGGGGACACTCGAAGCTTTCTTT.

The CDR3 loop reads CATSDPGTVSYNEQFF. The CDR3 region has the DNA TGTGCCACCAGTGATCCAGGGACGGTTTCCTACAATGAGCAGTTCTTC. The chain is built from TRBV24-1 and TRBJ2-1; D is possibly TRBD1 or TRBD2 (5 bases each). Trimming removed 3 bases at V and 1 base at J, with 12 bases between. Germline CDR1 is KGHDR and CDR2 is SFDVKD. This CDR3 is built from 16 residues.

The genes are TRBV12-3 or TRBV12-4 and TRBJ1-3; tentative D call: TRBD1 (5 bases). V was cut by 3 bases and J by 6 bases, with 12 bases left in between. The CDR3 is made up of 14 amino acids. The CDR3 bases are TGTGCCAGCAGTTTGAGGCAAGGGGTAAACACCATATATTTT. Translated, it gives CASSLRQGVNTIYF.

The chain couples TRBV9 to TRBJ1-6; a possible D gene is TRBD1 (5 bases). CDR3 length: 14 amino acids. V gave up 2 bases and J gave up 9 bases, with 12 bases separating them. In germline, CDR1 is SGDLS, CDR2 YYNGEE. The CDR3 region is CASSVGGRGSPLHF. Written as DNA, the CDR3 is TGTGCCAGCAGCGTGGGGGGAAGGGGTTCACCCCTCCACTTT.

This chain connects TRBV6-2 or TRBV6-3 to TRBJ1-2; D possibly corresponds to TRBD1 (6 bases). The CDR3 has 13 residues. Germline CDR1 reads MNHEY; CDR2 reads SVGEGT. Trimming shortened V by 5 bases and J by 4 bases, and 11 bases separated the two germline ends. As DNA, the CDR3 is TGTGCCAGCAGTCCGGGACAATCCTATGGCTACACCTTC. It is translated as CASSPGQSYGYTF.

The CDR3 coding sequence is TGTGCCAGCAGACGACAGGGAATGGTAGAGACCCAGTACTTC. Protein sequence: CASRRQGMVETQYF. The chain joins TRBV12-3 or TRBV12-4 to TRBJ2-5, with TRBD1 identical over 7 bases. The CDR3 runs 14 residues. The V gene end was trimmed by 6 bases and the J gene end by 4 bases; junction bases not matched to a gene: 8.

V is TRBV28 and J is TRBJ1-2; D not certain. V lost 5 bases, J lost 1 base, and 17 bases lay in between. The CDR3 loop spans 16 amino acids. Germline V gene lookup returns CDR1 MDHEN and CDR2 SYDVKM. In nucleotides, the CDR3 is TGTGCCAGCAGTCCGAGCAGGTCGCTAATTAACTATGGCTACACCTTC. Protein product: CASSPSRSLINYGYTF.

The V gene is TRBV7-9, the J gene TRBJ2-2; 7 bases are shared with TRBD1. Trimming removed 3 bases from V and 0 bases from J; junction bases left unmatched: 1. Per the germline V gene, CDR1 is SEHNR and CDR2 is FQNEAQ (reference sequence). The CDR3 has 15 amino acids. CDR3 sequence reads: CASSFRGSNTGELFF. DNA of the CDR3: TGTGCCAGCAGCTTCAGGGGGTCGAACACCGGGGAGCTGTTTTTT. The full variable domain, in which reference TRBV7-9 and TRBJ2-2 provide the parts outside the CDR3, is DTGVSQNPRHKITKRGQNVTFRCDPISEHNRLYWYRQTLGQGPEFLTYFQNEAQLEKSRLLSDRFSAERPKGSFSTLEIQRTEQGDSAMYLCASSFRGSNTGELFFGEGSRLTVL.

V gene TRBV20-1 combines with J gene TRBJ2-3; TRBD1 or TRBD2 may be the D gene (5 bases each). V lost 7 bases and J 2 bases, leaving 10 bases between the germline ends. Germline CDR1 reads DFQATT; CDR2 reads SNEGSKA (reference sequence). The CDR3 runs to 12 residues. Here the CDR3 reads CSVGTDTDTQYF. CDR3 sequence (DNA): TGCAGTGTAGGGACGGACACAGATACGCAGTATTTT.

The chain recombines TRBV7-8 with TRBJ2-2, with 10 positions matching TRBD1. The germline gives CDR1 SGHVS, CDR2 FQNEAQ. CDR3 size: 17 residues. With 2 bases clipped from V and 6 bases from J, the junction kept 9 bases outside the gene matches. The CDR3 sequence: CASSLRPGQGNAGELFF. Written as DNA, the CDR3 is TGTGCCAGCAGCTTAAGGCCGGGACAGGGGAATGCCGGGGAGCTGTTTTTT. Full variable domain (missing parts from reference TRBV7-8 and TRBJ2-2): GAGVSQSPRYKVAKRGQDVALRCDPISGHVSLFWYQQALGQGPEFLTYFQNEAQLDKSGLPSDRFFAERPEGSVSTLKIQRTQQEDSAVYLCASSLRPGQGNAGELFFGEGSRLTVL.

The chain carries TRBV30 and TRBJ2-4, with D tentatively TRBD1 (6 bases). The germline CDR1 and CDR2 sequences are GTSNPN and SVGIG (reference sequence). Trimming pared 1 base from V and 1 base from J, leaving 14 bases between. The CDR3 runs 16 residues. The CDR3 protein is CAWSARQAVAKNIQYF. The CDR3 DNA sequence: TGTGCCTGGAGTGCGCGACAGGCGGTGGCCAAAAACATTCAGTACTTC. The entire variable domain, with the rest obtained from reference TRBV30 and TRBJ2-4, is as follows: SQTIHQWPATLVQPVGSPLSLECTVEGTSNPNLYWYRQAAGRGLQLLFYSVGIGQISSEVPQNLSASRPQDRQFILSSKKLLLSDSGFYLCAWSARQAVAKNIQYFGAGTRLSVL.

CDR3 sequence reads: CAWSVRQGNTGELFF. In DNA form, the CDR3 reads TGTGCCTGGAGTGTACGGCAGGGGAACACCGGGGAGCTGTTTTTT. The chain links TRBV30 to TRBJ2-2; TRBD1 is a possible D gene (5 bases). CDR1 is GTSNPN, CDR2 SVGIG, per germline (reference sequence). This CDR3 is 15 amino acids long. The V gene lost 0 bases and the J gene lost 1 base, with 9 bases spanning the gap. The full variable domain, completed using reference TRBV30 and TRBJ2-2, is SQTIHQWPATLVQPVGSPLSLECTVEGTSNPNLYWYRQAAGRGLQLLFYSVGIGQISSEVPQNLSASRPQDRQFILSSKKLLLSDSGFYLCAWSVRQGNTGELFFGEGSRLTVL.

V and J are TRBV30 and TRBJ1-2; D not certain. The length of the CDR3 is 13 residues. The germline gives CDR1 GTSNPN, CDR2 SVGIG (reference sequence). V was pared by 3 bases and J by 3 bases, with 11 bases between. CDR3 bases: TGTGCCTGGAGCCTCGACCGCTACTATGGCTACACCTTC. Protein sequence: CAWSLDRYYGYTF.